The 21 T cell receptor beta chains presented below share a single source sample, sequenced in a study of T cells expressing NK-cell markers (dated by TCRdb to about 2020). The method behind the library was 5' RACE. Sequencing was performed on an Illumina HiSeq 2000. The reads went through TCRdb reprocessing, and each CDR3 protein sequence gets one entry with no DNA. The table kept for this sample lists approximately 440,000 distinct CDR3 sequences. The leading ten clones occupy 1.4% of the sample. The material sequenced was blood T cells: a sorted CD56 or NKG2C T cell subset, CD4+ or CD8+ T cells, or bulk PBMC T cells (not recorded which). Receptors originate from a woman in her fifties or sixties in good health. Donor details come from another sample of the same person, matched by shared clones.

This chain links TRBV27 with TRBJ2-2; TCRdb's D call of TRBD2 is untestable without DNA. The length of the CDR3 is 15 residues. Germline V gives CDR1 MNHEY, CDR2 SMNVEV (reference sequence). CDR3: CASRPGLAVDGELFF.

V is TRBV24-1 and J is TRBJ1-1. From germline, CDR1 is KGHDR and CDR2 SFDVKD. This CDR3 has 13 amino acids. CDR3 in amino acids: CATSERSWTRAFF.

The rearrangement links TRBV24-1 to TRBJ2-2; absent DNA, TCRdb's TRBD2 call cannot be checked. The germline V gene encodes CDR1 KGHDR and CDR2 SFDVKD. This CDR3 has 17 amino acids. CDR3 in amino acids: CATSDRLAGENTGELFF.

The rearrangement uses TRBV7-9 and TRBJ1-1. CDR3 length equals 14 residues. Germline-derived CDR1 and CDR2 are SEHNR and FQNEAQ (reference sequence). The CDR3 region is CASSLVLQVPEAFF.

V is TRBV27 and J is TRBJ2-1; checking the TCRdb D call of TRBD1 is not possible without DNA. Germline lookup yields CDR1 MNHEY and CDR2 SMNVEV (reference sequence). The CDR3 is made up of 19 amino acids. The chain's CDR3 is CASSPHERPGQGIYNEQFF.

This chain uses TRBV11-2 with TRBJ2-1; absent DNA, TCRdb's TRBD2 call cannot be checked. Germline CDR1 SGHAT, CDR2 FQNNGV. The CDR3 covers 18 residues. This CDR3 reads CASSSGLAGGLSYNEQFF.

V gene TRBV3-1 combines with J gene TRBJ2-7; TCRdb's D call of TRBD2 is untestable without DNA. The CDR3 spans 17 residues. Germline CDR1 is LGHDT and CDR2 is YNNKEL (reference sequence). This CDR3 is CASSRLATKGNPYEQYF.

The chain recombines TRBV12-3 or TRBV12-4 with TRBJ2-1; TCRdb's D gene call, TRBD1, goes unchecked for lack of DNA. The CDR3 has 13 amino acids. This chain's CDR3 is CASSLDSHNEQFF.

J is TRBJ2-3 and V is TRBV5-1. The germline gives CDR1 SGHRS, CDR2 YFSETQ. The CDR3 runs 15 residues. CDR3 loop: CASSLGSLGLDTQYF.

The chain employs TRBV10-3 and TRBJ1-5. The length of the CDR3 is 13 residues. Germline V lookup: CDR1 ENHRY, CDR2 SYGVKD. This CDR3 reads CAISVSVDQPQHF.

The chain couples TRBV28 to TRBJ2-7; TCRdb lists TRBD1, though no DNA is available to test this call. CDR1 and CDR2 (germline): MDHEN, SYDVKM. CDR3 length: 13 residues. CDR3 amino acids: CASARDTTYEQYF.

The chain is built from TRBV27 and TRBJ2-1; with no DNA, the TCRdb D assignment of TRBD1 cannot be verified. Germline V gene sequence: CDR1 MNHEY, CDR2 SMNVEV (reference sequence). CDR3 length: 14 residues. CDR3 loop: CASSSQGQGDEQFF.

The chain joins TRBV24-1 to TRBJ2-1. Germline assignment: CDR1 KGHDR and CDR2 SFDVKD. CDR3 size: 14 residues. The CDR3 sequence is CATSAPGLYNEQFF.

The gene calls are TRBV12-3 or TRBV12-4 and TRBJ1-1; without DNA, the TCRdb call of TRBD1 cannot be checked. This CDR3 region has 12 residues. CDR3 residues: CASNRDVTAAFF.

The genes are TRBV15 and TRBJ2-3; the D gene TCRdb calls, TRBD1, cannot be checked with no DNA. The germline CDR1 and CDR2 sequences are LNHNV and YYDKDF (reference sequence). CDR3 length: 16 amino acids. This CDR3 reads CATSSRDRGLGDTQYF.

The V and J genes are TRBV7-9 and TRBJ2-1; lacking DNA, the TRBD2 call made by TCRdb goes unchecked. The CDR3 has 18 amino acids. Germline CDR1 is SEHNR and CDR2 is FQNEAQ (reference sequence). The CDR3: CASSISSKKGWANNEQFF. Supplemented by reference TRBV7-9 and TRBJ2-1, the full variable domain reads DTGVSQNPRHKITKRGQNVTFRCDPISEHNRLYWYRQTLGQGPEFLTYFQNEAQLEKSRLLSDRFSAERPKGSFSTLEIQRTEQGDSAMYLCASSISSKKGWANNEQFFGPGTRLTVL.

V and J are TRBV6-5 and TRBJ1-4; TCRdb proposes TRBD1, but this gene call is untestable without DNA. Per germline, CDR1 MNHEY and CDR2 SVGAGI. This CDR3 is built from 13 residues. The CDR3 sequence is CASKTRQNEKLFF.

The chain carries TRBV20-1 and TRBJ1-1. Germline CDR1 reads DFQATT; CDR2 reads SNEGSKA (reference sequence). The CDR3 has 14 residues. CDR3 loop: CSAQSGGEDTEAFF.

This chain connects TRBV5-4 to TRBJ2-7; the D call from TCRdb, TRBD2, cannot be confirmed without DNA. CDR1 is SGHNT, CDR2 YYREEE, per germline (reference sequence). The length of the CDR3 is 16 residues. CDR3 in amino acids: CASSAPTSGSHNEQYF.

The chain is built from TRBV4-2 and TRBJ1-4; TCRdb indicates TRBD1, and absent DNA this call remains unverified. The germline V gene encodes CDR1 LGHNA and CDR2 YNFKEQ. The CDR3 totals 16 residues. The CDR3 sequence: CASSQTGAGGFEKLFF.

The chain has TRBV10-3 and TRBJ1-6; TCRdb's assignment of TRBD1 cannot be checked, as there is no DNA. The length of the CDR3 is 15 residues. CDR1 is ENHRY, CDR2 SYGVKD, per germline. The CDR3 region is CAISGGGTVNSPLHF.